This TCR beta chain was profiled in a study of blood T cell repertoires in COVID-19. At the level of the study: The United States, Italy and Spain were the sources of the acute and convalescent COVID-19 samples.

The germline V gene has CDR1 KGHDR and CDR2 SFDVKD. J gave up 7 bases and V 4 bases, and 11 bases lay outside the gene matches. The CDR3 contains 15 residues. Seattle patients were enrolled while actively infected and followed longitudinally. This clone has just one count. In the study's own analysis: Reference gene primer amplification gave estimated nucleated cell counts. Sequencing used immunoSEQ multiplex PCR; TCRdb keeps in-frame clones, though not all of them. Clone size and the V and J calls come from that table; the DNA yielded D and trimming. This table has 240,000 or so clones, roughly four fifths appearing once.

What was sequenced was peripheral blood. V gene TRBV24-1 combines with J gene TRBJ1-2; 7 nucleotides agree with TRBD1. This TCR was recovered from a woman older than 75 with COVID-19, enrolled during active disease. Written as DNA, the CDR3 is TGTGCCACCAGTGACCCAAGAGAGGGGGCACGTGGCTACACCTTC. Amino acids: CATSDPREGARGYTF.